This TCR beta chain is drawn from a study of beta chain features in type 1 diabetes (dated by TCRdb to the late 2010s). In terms of the full investigation: Patients and healthy donors did not differ in mean age, gender distribution, total cell number or subset yield. A total of over 90,000,000 sorted cells were examined across all samples, and a strong correlation was observed between cell number per subset and RNA yield. The study compared TCRB repertoires of sorted circulating CD4+ T cell subsets between recently diagnosed type 1 diabetes patients and matched healthy donors. Naive and central memory subsets were obtained from all 30 or so donors, but regulatory and stem cell-like memory subsets were isolated from only 8 patients and roughly 8 healthy donors. Broad study findings and their caveats: Because small numbers of individuals were included in the HLA sub-analyses, any influence of HLA type on TCRB rearrangement was left unresolved. Because cDNA rather than genomic DNA was sequenced, highly expressing activated cells could have been over-represented, although no difference in activation and CD3 levels was found between groups. PCR may preferentially amplify shorter templates, but because patient and control samples were amplified and corrected together, any resulting skew would affect both groups equally. Fewer insertions and more nucleotide deletions at VDJ recombination sites were observed in patients with type 1 diabetes, implying thymic rearrangement abnormalities. A moderate but significant shortening of TCRB CDR3 length was observed in type 1 diabetes patients in all four CD4+ subsets. Naive, central memory and regulatory TCRB repertoires appeared to be more alike among patients than among healthy donors.

Reading the germline V gene gives CDR1 SGHVS and CDR2 FQNEAQ. Reading from cysteine to phenylalanine, the CDR3 counts 12 amino acids. CDR3 DNA only is kept here, 36 bases in frame from base 1. Trimming at the junction amounts to 6 bases on V and 6 bases on J, and the germline ends lie 6 bases apart. The High Capacity cDNA Reverse Transcription Kit was used to reverse transcribe all of the isolated RNA, meaning that expressed TCRB transcripts were what got sequenced. Deep immunoSEQ sequencing was applied to naive, central memory and regulatory T cell samples, giving an average of around 3.8 million total reads per sample. Sorted cells were lysed in RLT buffer, and RNA was extracted using DNase-treated RNeasy Micro or Mini kits according to cell number. Each cell subset was processed separately to prevent cross-contamination, with patient and healthy donor samples processed together. Using the immunoSEQ multiplex PCR, TCRB sequences were amplified from cDNA into 87-bp fragments spanning the CDR3 region. Amplicons were sequenced on the Illumina HiSeq platform. The study's processing was this. Synthetic template baselines were used to correct PCR bias computationally, reads within Hamming distance 2 were collapsed, and singletons that could not be merged were discarded. Reads were aligned to IMGT to assign V, D and J genes, CDR3 length, and insertions or deletions at six rearrangement sites. Within each subset, clonotype counts were normalized to the number of sorted cells before true diversity and Gini coefficients were calculated with the tcR R package. The overlap coefficient, calculated on TCRB nucleotide sequences, was used to measure repertoire sharing. Out-of-frame TCRB sequences from naive cells were analyzed to stand in for the pre-selection repertoire. This is the immuneACCESS table as TCRdb keeps it, with only in-frame sequences that have V and J called. A part of the clones is gone; compared with another copy, unresolved V genes explain less than half, and the rest is unexplained. V, J and clone size are taken as reported in that table, and D and trimming were inferred from the DNA itself. Within this sample are under 400,000 clones, with roughly 12% of them counted one time only. The ten biggest clones cover 0.017% of the sample.

In its sample, this clone was seen a few times. The specificity of this receptor is unknown. The input lacks base qualities; no much larger clone sits a single base away. Each donor gave one peripheral blood draw, averaging roughly 100 mL, which was collected into heparinised tubes. Using a panel that included CD45RO, CCR7, CD25, CD127, CD95 and CD27, naive, central memory, regulatory and stem cell-like memory CD4+ T cells were sorted on a BD FACSAria II. Purity was above 98% for every sorted population. PBMCs were separated immediately by Lymphoprep density gradient centrifugation and were stained directly, without being cultured. So that batch effects would be minimized, each experiment stained and sorted samples in pairs, pairing one healthy donor with one patient.

Sequences were obtained from naive CD4+ T cells from blood. Read against the paper, the sample's cell subset or site label means: true naive CD4+ T cells. Recombination connected TRBV7-8 to TRBJ1-6, with no confidently assigned D gene. The receptor comes from a man between 18 and 29 years old in good health. The CDR3 amino acid sequence is: CASRFINSPLHF. The sequenced DNA is TGTGCCAGCAGGTTCATTAATTCACCCCTCCACTTT.